The TCR beta chain under discussion was sequenced for a study of blood T cell repertoires in COVID-19. Original methodology: Reference gene primer amplification gave estimated nucleated cell counts. Assay used: immunoSEQ multiplex PCR; TCRdb lists only in-frame clones, some missing. V, J and clone size are taken as reported in that table, and D and trimming were inferred from the DNA itself. The sample holds about 260,000 clones, 88% seen once. This clone was observed a single time. The sample carries other DNA sequences with the same CDR3. Germline V CDR1 and CDR2: LNHDA, SQIVND (reference sequence). The CDR3 covers 15 residues. Trimming took off 3 bases at V and 4 bases at J, with 15 bases between the two ends.

The sequenced sample consisted of peripheral blood. The receptor's source is a human donor in a cohort sampled during active COVID-19. The chain carries TRBV19 and TRBJ1-1, with D perhaps TRBD1 (5 bases). The CDR3 DNA sequence: TGTGCCAGTAGTATGGGTCGGGGGGTGGGCACTGAAGCTTTCTTT. Its translation: CASSMGRGVGTEAFF.